This T cell receptor beta chain was sequenced during a study of control samples from healthy donors and cancer patients (dated by TCRdb to the early 2020s). Library generation was performed with the immunoSEQ multiplex PCR assay. This is the immuneACCESS table as TCRdb keeps it, with only in-frame sequences that have V and J called. A part of the clones is gone; compared with another copy, unresolved V genes explain less than half, and the rest is unexplained. For this sample the table gives about 77,000 clones, of which almost 95% were detected only once. Clones ranked in the top ten supply 5% to 6.5% of the sample. A note on this clone: It lacks a known antigen. One base away there is no much larger clone; base qualities are not given.

Trimming accounts for 3 bases at V and 4 bases at J, while the number of junction bases matched to no gene is 14. CDR3 length: 18 amino acids, cysteine to phenylalanine. Only the CDR3 region is kept as DNA, spanning 54 bases read in frame from base 1. As encoded in the germline V gene (reference sequence), CDR1 is DFQATT while CDR2 is SNEGSKA. The sample consisted of blood. This clonotype was obtained from a woman aged 55-75 years in good health. The sequence joins TRBV20-1 to TRBJ2-1; a stretch of 11 junction bases matches TRBD2. The nucleotides are TGCAGTGCTAGTATGGGGCTAGCGGGAGGTGGGAGGTACAATGAGCAGTTCTTC. This translates into CSASMGLAGGGRYNEQFF.